This TCR beta chain emerged from a study of early T cells in non-severe SARS-CoV-2 infection. About the research overall: Chains were unpaired, as sequencing was done on bulk RNA from unsorted whole blood.

Molecules of cDNA were individually given unique molecular identifiers that were attached to them. TCRdb passed the 5' RACE reads through MiXCR, listing each CDR3 protein once. This table holds about 50,000 distinct CDR3 sequences, approximately 6% found once. J gave up 4 bases and V 4 bases, and 7 bases lay outside the gene matches. The CDR3 contains 15 residues. Germline CDR1 and CDR2: SGHTA and FQGNSA. This clonotype came up a few times. V is TRBV7-2 and J is TRBJ1-2; 9 bases are a match to TRBD1. The sequencing here drew on whole blood, taken at baseline. The receptor comes from an adult who was a healthcare worker with PCR-confirmed SARS-CoV-2 infection or an uninfected control (not recorded which). This CDR3 reads CASSYSGQGLYGYTF. CDR3 DNA: TGTGCCAGCAGCTACTCAGGACAGGGGCTCTATGGCTACACCTTC.